The 8 T cell receptor beta chains listed next were all sequenced from one sample in a study of T cells in Graves' hyperthyroidism and ophthalmopathy. TCR beta CDR3 regions were amplified from RNA transcripts. First-round RT-PCR targeting the TCR CDR3 was performed with the HTBI primer set. TCRdb re-derived calls from the multiplex PCR reads in MiXCR, one entry per CDR3 protein. The profile covers 490,000 or so distinct CDR3 sequences, with roughly 22% appearing a single time and about 53% taken by the ten largest. Sequenced material: blood. Every receptor here comes from a woman between 70 and 85 years old with Graves' ophthalmopathy.

This clonotype was recorded at least ten times. The J gene is TRBJ1-1, the V gene TRBV12-3 or TRBV12-4; D unclear. Trimming pared 0 bases from V and 3 bases from J, leaving 14 bases between. The length of the CDR3 is 16 residues. CDR3 sequence reads: CASSLAVRALDTEAFF. CDR3 in DNA: TGTGCCAGCAGTTTAGCGGTAAGGGCGTTGGACACTGAAGCTTTCTTT.

Concerning this clonotype itself: At one boundary the junction diverges from the germline segment, which might be a read error. This rearrangement joins TRBV5-8 to TRBJ1-5; 8 bases fit TRBD1. The CDR3 extends over 16 amino acids. Germline V CDR1 and CDR2: SGHTS, YDEGEE. CDR3 bases: TGTGCCAGCAACTTGGCAGGGGGCGGAAGCAATCAGCCCCAGCATTTT. It translates to CASNLAGGGSNQPQHF.

J is TRBJ1-1 and V is TRBV12-3 or TRBV12-4; D might be TRBD1 (6 bases). The CDR3 extends over 14 amino acids. V lost 7 bases and J lost 0, with 12 bases in between. The CDR3 DNA reads as TGTGCCAGCACCCCGGACAGTCTGAACACTGAAGCTTTCTTT. It encodes CASTPDSLNTEAFF.

The chain joins TRBV7-2 to TRBJ2-1, with 13 bases lining up with TRBD2. The CDR3 spans 15 residues. CDR1 is SGHTA, CDR2 FQGNSA, per germline. The J segment lost 9 bases and the V segment lost 5 bases, leaving 7 bases of the junction unmatched. CDR3 sequence: CASSAGTSGTGEQFF. The CDR3 DNA follows: TGTGCCAGCAGCGCCGGGACTAGCGGGACGGGTGAGCAGTTCTTC.

In this sample, this clonotype turned up once. This sequence joins TRBV19 and TRBJ2-1; TRBD1 is a possible D gene (5 bases). Germline V gene lookup returns CDR1 LNHDA and CDR2 SQIVND (reference sequence). CDR3 length equals 17 residues. Trimming removed 0 bases at V and 9 bases at J, with 21 bases between. As DNA, the CDR3 is TGTGCCAGTAGTATAGATCTGGAGCCGATAAACCAGGGTGAGCAGTTCTTC. Protein sequence: CASSIDLEPINQGEQFF.

This chain connects TRBV7-2 to TRBJ2-2; TRBD1 matches at 7 bases. V was clipped by 2 bases and J by 2 bases; unmatched bases: 8. This CDR3 is 17 amino acids long. Germline V lookup: CDR1 SGHTA, CDR2 FQGNSA. CDR3 bases: TGTGCCAGCAGCTTACCCCACACAGGGGACAACACCGGGGAGCTGTTTTTT. Translation gives CASSLPHTGDNTGELFF.

In this sample, this clonotype turned up many times. The chain is built from TRBV28 and TRBJ2-7, with 7 bases identical to TRBD1. V dropped 8 bases and J dropped 3; count of bases not matched to a gene: 7. Germline values: CDR1 MDHEN, CDR2 SYDVKM. CDR3 size: 13 residues. CDR3 in amino acids: CASSTGVNYEQYF. DNA for the CDR3: TGTGCCAGCTCCACAGGGGTAAACTACGAGCAGTACTTC. Together with reference TRBV28 and TRBJ2-7, the CDR3 gives the full variable domain: DVKVTQSSRYLVKRTGEKVFLECVQDMDHENMFWYRQDPGLGLRLIYFSYDVKMKEKGDIPEGYSVSREKKERFSLILESASTNQTSMYLCASSTGVNYEQYFGPGTRLTVT.

A note on this clonotype: A read error may be the cause here, since a much bigger clone is one base away. V is TRBV2 and J is TRBJ1-4, with no clear D. The CDR3 runs to 13 residues. CDR1 and CDR2 (germline): SNHLY, FYNNEI. CDR3 sequence reads: CAGSALQNEKLFF. CDR3 nucleotides: TGTGCCGGCAGCGCCCTCCAGAATGAAAAACTGTTTTTT.